The 11 T cell receptor beta chains given below trace back to one sample, sequenced in a study of regulatory T cells in long-lasting Graves disease. Through Arm-PCR of CDR3 regions and iRepertoire HTBI primers, TCR beta libraries were built. TCRdb re-called the multiplex PCR reads through MiXCR, storing one row per CDR3 protein. The sample shows around 420,000 distinct CDR3 sequences, roughly 15% of them seen only once. Regarding time point: newly diagnosed GD, antithyroid drugs for less than 3 months. Scientists built the TCR library using RNA that was extracted from PBMCs. Sequencing was performed on peripheral blood mononuclear cells (PBMCs), taken at new diagnosis, from a patient treated with antithyroid drugs. All receptors derive from a female donor with Graves disease.

This clonotype was recorded many times. V usage is TRBV6-1 and J usage is TRBJ2-2, with 8 bases that match TRBD2. The CDR3 runs to 16 residues. V lost 6 bases to trimming and J lost 0 bases; unmatched junction nucleotides: 6. Germline V gives CDR1 MNHNS, CDR2 SASEGT. The CDR3 here is CASSGGETTNTGELFF. CDR3 sequence (DNA): TGTGCCAGCAGCGGGGGGGAGACTACGAACACCGGGGAGCTGTTTTTT.

The CDR3 sequence: CASSPNRHTTNEKLFF. CDR3 coding DNA: TGTGCCAGCAGCCCAAACAGACACACAACTAATGAAAAACTGTTTTTT. The V call is TRBV5-4, the J call TRBJ1-4; D not resolved. CDR3 length: 16 residues. With 4 bases removed from V and 0 bases from J, the gap between germline ends came to 13 bases. In germline, CDR1 is SGHNT, CDR2 YYREEE (reference sequence).

This clonotype was counted at least ten times. The V and J genes are TRBV7-9 and TRBJ2-4; weak D call: TRBD2 (6 bases). Germline-derived CDR1 and CDR2 are SEHNR and FQNEAQ (reference sequence). The CDR3 totals 17 residues. Trimming pared 2 bases from V and 2 bases from J, leaving 16 bases between. The CDR3 DNA follows: TGTGCCAGCAGCTTACCCCCGGGAGAGGGGTCCAAAAACATTCAGTACTTC. Its protein product is CASSLPPGEGSKNIQYF. Together with reference TRBV7-9 and TRBJ2-4, the CDR3 gives the full variable domain: DTGVSQNPRHKITKRGQNVTFRCDPISEHNRLYWYRQTLGQGPEFLTYFQNEAQLEKSRLLSDRFSAERPKGSFSTLEIQRTEQGDSAMYLCASSLPPGEGSKNIQYFGAGTRLSVL.

This clonotype was recorded at least ten times. V gene TRBV7-9 combines with J gene TRBJ1-1; 9 bases line up with TRBD1. Germline CDR1 is SEHNR and CDR2 is FQNEAQ (reference sequence). V lost 5 bases, J lost 4 bases, and 14 bases stayed unmatched. The CDR3 totals 17 residues. CDR3 DNA: TGTGCCAGCAGCCCACCACGATACAGGGGGCGGCTCACTGAAGCTTTCTTT. Translating it yields CASSPPRYRGRLTEAFF.

There are many counts of this clonotype. The chain is built from TRBV12-3 or TRBV12-4 and TRBJ1-2; D not certain. The CDR3 loop spans 12 amino acids. V was trimmed by 6 bases and J by 6 bases, leaving 11 bases between them. This chain's CDR3 is CASSTGGHGYTF. In DNA, the CDR3 is TGTGCCAGCAGCACGGGAGGGCATGGCTACACCTTC.

The table lists this clonotype with a count of one. This sequence joins TRBV7-2 and TRBJ2-1; 8 nucleotides agree with TRBD2. The CDR3 consists of 13 residues. J was trimmed by 10 bases and V by 5 bases; bases with no gene match: 7. From germline, CDR1 is SGHTA and CDR2 FQGNSA. The CDR3 DNA reads TGTGCCAGCAGCCTTAAGGTAGCGGGGGAGCAGTTCTTC. It specifies CASSLKVAGEQFF.

In this sample, this clonotype turned up many times. V and J are TRBV10-2 and TRBJ1-4; 9 nucleotides align to TRBD1. Germline CDR1 WSHSY, CDR2 SAAADI. The CDR3 loop spans 13 amino acids. With 4 bases clipped from V and 6 bases from J, the junction kept 0 bases outside the gene matches. The CDR3 loop is CASSGTGDEKLFF. In DNA, the CDR3 is TGCGCCAGCAGTGGGACAGGGGATGAAAAACTGTTTTTT.

The table lists this clonotype with many counts. CDR3 residues: CSASPQLQEQYF. The CDR3 coding sequence is TGCAGTGCTAGTCCTCAACTTCAGGAGCAGTACTTC. This chain connects TRBV20-1 to TRBJ2-7; D gene ambiguous. The CDR3 loop spans 12 amino acids. V lost 3 bases, J lost 7 bases, and 13 bases lay in between. The V gene's germline CDR1 is DFQATT and CDR2 SNEGSKA (reference sequence).

This clonotype was recorded many times. The chain links TRBV12-5 to TRBJ1-5; D is possibly TRBD1 (6 bases). V shed 4 bases and J shed 5 bases, with 9 bases lying between them. CDR3 length: 13 residues. CDR1 and CDR2 (germline): LGHNT, FRNRAP. This CDR3 is CASGYNRDQPQHF. CDR3 bases: TGTGCTAGTGGTTACAACAGGGATCAGCCCCAGCATTTT.

The chain has TRBV7-8 and TRBJ2-5, with D perhaps assigned TRBD1 or TRBD2 (5 bases each). Germline-derived CDR1 and CDR2 are SGHVS and FQNEAQ. The CDR3 totals 14 residues. V lost 3 bases and J 4 bases, leaving 12 bases between the germline ends. The CDR3 nucleotides are TGTGCCAGCAGCTTGGGGACCCCGGGAGAGACCCAGTACTTC. It codes for CASSLGTPGETQYF. The whole variable domain, remainder taken from reference TRBV7-8 and TRBJ2-5, is GAGVSQSPRYKVAKRGQDVALRCDPISGHVSLFWYQQALGQGPEFLTYFQNEAQLDKSGLPSDRFFAERPEGSVSTLKIQRTQQEDSAVYLCASSLGTPGETQYFGPGTRLLVL.

In this sample, this clonotype turned up many times. The chain couples TRBV5-1 to TRBJ2-5, with unresolved D. CDR3 length: 14 amino acids. V was trimmed by 0 bases and J by 5 bases, leaving 11 bases between them. Germline-derived CDR1 and CDR2 are SGHRS and YFSETQ. CDR3 nucleotides: TGCGCCAGCAGCTTGGGCCGGTCGAGGGAGACCCAGTACTTC. Its translation is CASSLGRSRETQYF.